The 5 T cell receptor beta chains listed next were all sequenced from one sample in a study of T cell repertoires in cytomegalovirus infection. A single record per CDR3 protein comes from TCRdb applying MiXCR to the reads. Among approximately 250,000 distinct CDR3 sequences listed, 8% to 9.5% were seen once. The sample taken for sequencing was PBMCs. These receptors all come from a human donor in good health (CMV status not recorded). Some clones in this sample may be carry-over from other donors' samples.

At least ten counts were recorded for this clonotype. The chain employs TRBV20-1 and TRBJ2-1; D uncertain. The CDR3 length is 11 residues. V lost 0 bases to trimming and J lost 13 bases, with 10 bases between them. Germline CDR1 reads DFQATT; CDR2 reads SNEGSKA (reference sequence). Written as DNA, the CDR3 is TGCAGTGCTAGAGAAAATGGGGATCAGTTCTTC. Its protein is CSARENGDQFF.

This clonotype was counted a few times. The chain recombines TRBV4-3 with TRBJ2-2; D remains unclear. Germline CDR1 and CDR2: LGHNA and YSLEER. V was pared by 1 base and J by 6 bases, with 15 bases between. The CDR3 is 16 residues long. CDR3 amino acids: CASSQGATDFSGELFF. CDR3 bases: TGCGCCAGCAGCCAAGGAGCGACTGACTTCTCCGGGGAGCTGTTTTTT.

This clonotype appeared many times. The V call is TRBV28, the J call TRBJ1-2; D remains unclear. CDR3 length: 15 amino acids. V was pared by 2 bases and J by 4 bases, with 14 bases between. Germline V gene sequence: CDR1 MDHEN, CDR2 SYDVKM. CDR3 protein: CASSLIGEYGYGYTF. The CDR3 DNA is TGTGCCAGCAGTTTAATTGGGGAGTACGGCTATGGCTACACCTTC.

This clonotype was detected ten times or more. J is TRBJ2-1 and V is TRBV7-2; 7 bases match TRBD2. The J segment lost 7 bases and the V segment lost 5 bases, leaving 11 bases of the junction unmatched. The CDR3 has 15 residues. Germline-derived CDR1 and CDR2 are SGHTA and FQGNSA. As DNA, the CDR3 is TGTGCCAGCAGCCCTCGGCGACTAGCCCGGAATGAGCAGTTCTTC. It encodes CASSPRRLARNEQFF.

In this sample, this clonotype turned up many times. This chain links TRBV11-3 with TRBJ1-1, with no clear D. Germline V gene data show CDR1 as SGHNT and CDR2 as YENEEA. V was clipped by 3 bases and J by 3 bases, with 5 bases between them. CDR3 length: 12 residues. The CDR3 reads CASSFVDTEAFF. CDR3 in DNA: TGTGCCAGCAGCTTTGTGGACACTGAAGCTTTCTTT.